This T cell receptor (beta chain) was sequenced during a study of blood T cell repertoires in COVID-19. Study as a whole: The analysed material was cDNA or gDNA that came from T cells, B-cell-depleted T cells, or PBMCs.

Generated by immunoSEQ multiplex PCR, the TCRdb table keeps only in-frame clones and is missing some. This sample has around 300,000 clones, with about 88% found just once. The specimen sequenced was PBMCs or T cells enriched from blood (not recorded which). The receptor was isolated from a woman aged 45-59 years who had recovered from COVID-19.

The CDR3 coding sequence is TGCGCCAGCAGCCCCGTCCCGGTGGCGGGTGGTAATGAGCAGTTCTTC. This sequence encodes CASSPVPVAGGNEQFF. The chain uses TRBV5-1 and TRBJ2-1, with D tentatively TRBD2 (5 bases). The CDR3 sequence is 16 residues long. V lost 4 bases and J 7 bases, leaving 21 bases between the germline ends. Looked up from germline, CDR1 is SGHRS and CDR2 is YFSETQ.